The rows below give T cell receptor beta chains drawn from one sample of a study of beta chain features in type 1 diabetes. Repertoires were generated with immunoSEQ multiplex PCR, while TCRdb's copy carries only in-frame clones and drops some. The sample has 250,000 to 300,000 clones, under 8.5% seen once; the top ten hold roughly 1%. The material sequenced was central memory CD4+ T cells from blood. These receptors were collected from a woman between 18 and 30 years old in good health. Each CDR3 is given with its conserved first and last residue. A D gene is named only where the DNA matches it firmly. The listing skips clone size in some rows; elsewhere it reads once, few, many or a size class.

TRBJ1-2 TRBV4-2 NA NA TGTGCCAGCATCAAACTAGGGGCAGTCTATGGCTACACCTTC CASIKLGAVYGYTF
TRBJ1-1 TRBV2 NA NA TGTGCCAGCAGGCATCCGGGACACTCGACCACTGAAGCTTTCTTT CASRHPGHSTTEAFF
TRBJ1-2 TRBV4-3 TRBD1 NA TGCGCCAGCAGCCAAGATTCAGGACAGGGGGACGAGGTCCACTATGGCTACACCTTC CASSQDSGQGDEVHYGYTF
TRBJ2-3 TRBV7-3 TRBD2 few TGTGCCAGCAGCTTAGCGGGAGCGGATACGCAGTATTTT CASSLAGADTQYF
TRBJ1-6 TRBV4-2 TRBD1 few TGTGCCAGCAGACAGACAGGGGCTATCTATAATTCACCCCTCCACTTT CASRQTGAIYNSPLHF
TRBJ2-1 TRBV2 NA NA TGTGCCAGCAAAAAGGGGAGTGTCGGGAATGAGCAGTTCTTC CASKKGSVGNEQFF
TRBJ2-5 TRBV9 NA few TGTGCCAGCAGCGTAGGGGTCGGGGAGACCCAGTACTTC CASSVGVGETQYF
TRBJ1-1 TRBV7-2 NA NA TGTGCCAGCAGCTTGGGTCCGGTGGGGAACACTGAAGCTTTCTTT CASSLGPVGNTEAFF
TRBJ2-1 TRBV7-3 NA NA TGTGCCAGCAGCCTACAGGGCCTATCCTACAATGAGCAGTTCTTC CASSLQGLSYNEQFF
TRBJ1-2 TRBV7-3 NA NA TGCGCCAGCAGCCAAGATGTAAGCGGACACTCGAACTATGGCTACACCTTC CASSQDVSGHSNYGYTF
TRBJ1-5 TRBV28 NA few TGTGCCAGCAGTTTATACGGCAGGAGATGGCCCCAGCATTTT CASSLYGRRWPQHF